This T cell receptor (beta chain) originates from a study of graft-versus-host responses after intestinal transplantation listed by TCRdb under 2021. Context from the whole study: The transplants that recipients got were multivisceral, liver-intestinal, or isolated intestinal. Donor T cell macrochimerism was defined as a peak of at least 4% donor T cells among recipient peripheral blood mononuclear cells. After intestinal transplantation, graft-versus-host and host-versus-graft alloreactive T cell clones were followed in the graft, circulation and bone marrow using bulk TCR-beta CDR3 sequencing. To identify alloreactive clones, pre-transplant mixed lymphocyte reaction products were sequenced and compared with unstimulated pre-transplant donor and recipient T cells. Samples from a few later patients were sequenced in-house on an Illumina MiSeq with MiXCR processing rather than by the commercial service. A cohort of about two dozen intestinal transplant recipients, including one retransplant, was enrolled, and a few patients lacking pretransplant specimens were excluded. All recipients received anti-thymocyte globulin induction followed by maintenance tacrolimus and steroids for roughly 3 years. Study-level results and caveats: Conclusions were limited by the relatively low number and heterogeneity of intestinal transplant patients. High GvH to HvG T cell clonal ratios were observed in the allografts of patients with donor T cell macrochimerism. GvH clones were found in recipient bone marrow, and some of the GvH clones appeared earlier in ileal mucosa or blood, which is consistent with an intestinal mucosal origin. Early after transplant, peak levels of circulating GvH clones were found to be associated with declines in HvG clones.

Library construction relied on the immunoSEQ multiplex PCR assay. For most patients, genomic DNA was isolated with the Qiagen DNeasy Blood and Tissue Kit and sent frozen to Adaptive Biotechnologies for TCR sequencing. High-throughput TCR-beta CDR3 sequencing of genomic DNA from most patients was performed by Adaptive Biotechnologies. In the original analysis: TCR sequencing data for roughly 18 patients were retrieved from Adaptive's ImmunoSEQ software; a few other patients were processed with MiXCR and VDJtools. CD4 versus CD8 sorting errors were corrected by removing sequences found in both subsets at a frequency ratio below 5:1. Because the origin of CDR3 nucleotide sequences shared between donor and recipient could not be assigned, those sequences were removed. Alloreactive clones required at least 2-fold expansion over unstimulated cells and minimum CFSE-low frequency of 0.002% (template counts) or 0.001% (read counts). Clones detected in sequenced pre-transplant spleen, lymph node, or MLR CFSE-low populations of the donor or recipient were defined as mappable. The cumulative frequency of alloreactive clones was calculated as a percentage of all sequences, weighted by copy number. As stored in TCRdb, this immuneACCESS dataset retains in-frame rearrangements with V and J assigned. A fraction of the clones does not appear; measured against another copy, unresolved V genes explain less than half of the discrepancy, and the remainder lacks a known reason. V, J and clone size derive from that table, while D and trimming were established from the DNA sequence. The sample has tens of thousands of clones on record, roughly 84% of them singletons. 0.45% to 0.55% of the sample is in the top ten clones.

For this clone: Its recognized antigen is unknown. No per-base quality is available; no much larger clone lies one base away.

Read against the paper, the sample's time point label means: cells obtained before transplantation from donor or recipient. CD3+CD4+ and CD3+CD8+ populations were FACS-sorted from unstimulated pre-transplant donor and recipient cells taken from spleen or lymph nodes. As encoded in the germline V gene, CDR1 is SGHVS while CDR2 is FQNEAQ. The CDR3 has 14 amino acids, counting the end cysteine and phenylalanine. The sequence is cut down to CDR3 DNA, 42 bases in frame from base 1. V was cut back by 2 bases and J by 4 bases, leaving a gap of 11 bases between them. The receptor chain draws on TRBV7-8 and TRBJ1-2; TRBD1 is perhaps the D gene, given 5 matching bases. This sample comprised unstimulated CD4+ T cells sorted from spleen or lymph node cells, obtained before transplant. This sequence was found in a human donor who was the organ donor for an intestinal transplant. The CDR3: CASSLNPGIYGYTF. The DNA is TGTGCCAGCAGCTTAAACCCAGGGATCTATGGCTACACCTTC.